The clone carrying this T cell receptor beta chain has more than one count but fewer than ten. The data were taken from a study of control samples from healthy donors and cancer patients. Using immunoSEQ multiplex PCR, the repertoire was profiled, and TCRdb retains in-frame clones only, with some absent. The table includes tens of thousands of clones, about 90% detected once. V was clipped by 9 bases and J by 3 bases; unmatched bases: 5. The CDR3 has 12 amino acids. Looked up from germline, CDR1 is SNHLY and CDR2 is FYNNEI. The sequence was collected from a man between 45 and 60 years old with head and neck cancer. The specimen sequenced was PBMCs. The chain carries TRBV2 and TRBJ2-7, with 7 bases matching TRBD1. CDR3 amino acids: CARRTGDYEQYF. The CDR3, as DNA: TGTGCCAGAAGGACAGGTGACTACGAGCAGTACTTC.